The 25 T cell receptor beta chains reported below all come from one sample, sequenced in a study of blood T cell repertoires in COVID-19. Method: immunoSEQ multiplex PCR; TCRdb's copy keeps in-frame clones and lacks some. The table lists approximately 61,000 clones, about 86% of them singletons. Input material: peripheral blood. Every receptor here comes from a human donor in a cohort sampled during active COVID-19.

This clone appeared a single time. The chain combines TRBV2 with TRBJ1-6; 7 nucleotides line up with TRBD1. The V gene end was trimmed by 4 bases and the J gene end by 10 bases; junction bases not matched to a gene: 10. The CDR3 totals 15 residues. Looked up from germline, CDR1 is SNHLY and CDR2 is FYNNEI. CDR3 residues: CASSGGRQGRSPLHF. As DNA, the CDR3 is TGTGCCAGCAGTGGAGGGCGACAGGGTCGGTCACCCCTCCACTTT.

The V call is TRBV4-2, the J call TRBJ2-1, with 7 bases that match TRBD2. Germline CDR1 reads LGHNA; CDR2 reads YNFKEQ. V was pared by 3 bases and J by 9 bases, with 2 bases of the junction left unmatched. This CDR3 spans 12 amino acids. The CDR3 is CASSQGTIEQFF. For the CDR3, the DNA is TGTGCCAGCAGCCAGGGGACTATTGAGCAGTTCTTC.

In DNA form, the CDR3 reads TGTGCCAGCAGTAACAGGGGGCGTTATGGCTACACCTTC. It yields the protein CASSNRGRYGYTF. This chain uses TRBV6-6 with TRBJ1-2, with 9 bases fitting TRBD1. CDR1 MNHNY and CDR2 SVGAGI come from the germline V gene (reference sequence). Germline trimming cut 5 bases from V and 5 bases from J; bases unmatched to any gene: 3. The CDR3 sequence is 13 residues long.

The chain recombines TRBV19 with TRBJ2-2, with TRBD2 matching over 10 bases. This CDR3 comprises 14 residues. Germline V gene data show CDR1 as LNHDA and CDR2 as SQIVND (reference sequence). V dropped 5 bases and J dropped 7; count of bases not matched to a gene: 4. As DNA, the CDR3 is TGTGCCAGTAGTCTAGCGGGAGTCTTCGGGGAGCTGTTTTTT. It codes for CASSLAGVFGELFF. Using reference TRBV19 and TRBJ2-2 for the parts outside the CDR3, the full variable domain is DGGITQSPKYLFRKEGQNVTLSCEQNLNHDAMYWYRQDPGQGLRLIYYSQIVNDFQKGDIAEGYSVSREKKESFPLTVTSAQKNPTAFYLCASSLAGVFGELFFGEGSRLTVL.

The chain recombines TRBV6-2 or TRBV6-3 with TRBJ2-3, with a tentative D call TRBD2 (6 bases). The germline V gene has CDR1 MNHEY and CDR2 SVGEGT. The CDR3 covers 15 residues. V was clipped by 2 bases and J by 5 bases, with 14 bases between them. The CDR3 DNA follows: TGTGCCAGCAGTTACCCCGTGCGGGGCCAAGATACGCAGTATTTT. Protein: CASSYPVRGQDTQYF.

The genes are TRBV5-8 and TRBJ1-6; TRBD1 matches 7 bases. The CDR3 is 15 amino acids. Trimming cost V 5 bases and J 2 bases; bases outside gene matches: 4. Looked up from germline, CDR1 is SGHTS and CDR2 is YDEGEE. The CDR3 DNA is TGTGCCAGCAGTTCGGGACAGACCTATAATTCACCCCTCCACTTT. Protein: CASSSGQTYNSPLHF.

The CDR3, as DNA: TGTGCCAGCAATCCGACAGGGAATAACTATGGCTACACCTTC. This translates into CASNPTGNNYGYTF. The chain carries TRBV6-5 and TRBJ1-2, with TRBD1 matching 7 bases. The length of the CDR3 is 14 residues. J gave up 1 base and V 7 bases, and 6 bases lay outside the gene matches. Per the germline V gene, CDR1 is MNHEY and CDR2 is SVGAGI.

This clone was detected many times. The V gene is TRBV7-2, the J gene TRBJ1-3, with D possibly TRBD1 on 5 matching bases. This CDR3 spans 14 amino acids. CDR1 SGHTA and CDR2 FQGNSA come from the germline V gene. Trimming took off 1 base at V and 3 bases at J, with 7 bases between the two ends. CDR3 DNA sequence: TGTGCCAGCAGCTTAGGACAGTTTGGAAACACCATATATTTT. It translates to CASSLGQFGNTIYF.

V and J are TRBV4-3 and TRBJ2-7, with D tentatively TRBD1 (5 bases). Trimming shortened V by 0 bases and J by 3 bases, and 12 bases separated the two germline ends. Germline V gives CDR1 LGHNA, CDR2 YSLEER. This CDR3 comprises 15 residues. The CDR3 loop reads CASSQDWGRLYEQYF. In DNA, the CDR3 is TGCGCCAGCAGCCAAGATTGGGGCAGACTCTACGAGCAGTACTTC.

This sequence joins TRBV3-1 (or the pseudogene TRBV3-2) and TRBJ1-2; 9 nucleotides agree with TRBD1. In germline, CDR1 is LGHDT, CDR2 YNNKEL (reference sequence). Trimming removed 1 base from V and 0 bases from J; junction bases left unmatched: 6. This CDR3 is 17 amino acids long. The CDR3 bases are TGTGCCAGCAGCCAAGCCCGGACAGGGGCAGCTAACTATGGCTACACCTTC. Protein product: CASSQARTGAANYGYTF.

The chain has TRBV28 and TRBJ1-2; no definite D call. This CDR3 has 16 residues. Trimming took off 1 base at V and 0 bases at J, with 12 bases between the two ends. Germline V gene lookup returns CDR1 MDHEN and CDR2 SYDVKM. The CDR3 here is CASSLFPGGSNYGYTF. CDR3 bases: TGTGCCAGCAGTTTATTCCCCGGCGGTTCTAACTATGGCTACACCTTC.

This clone was counted a single time. The J gene is TRBJ2-7, the V gene TRBV10-3; 14 bases map to TRBD2. The CDR3 is 16 residues long. Germline CDR1 ENHRY, CDR2 SYGVKD. Trimming removed 4 bases from V and 5 bases from J; junction bases left unmatched: 7. The CDR3 DNA reads TGTGCCATCAGTGGTCGACTAGCGGGAGGGGTCCACGAGCAGTACTTC. It is translated as CAISGRLAGGVHEQYF.

This chain connects TRBV7-9 to TRBJ1-5; TRBD1 is a possible D gene (6 bases). CDR1 and CDR2 (germline): SEHNR, FQNEAQ (reference sequence). V lost 4 bases to trimming and J lost 7 bases, with 20 bases between them. The CDR3 runs to 16 residues. The CDR3 bases are TGTGCCAGCAGCTCATCGGGGGGGGCAGACGACCAGCCCCAGCATTTT. Translating it yields CASSSSGGADDQPQHF.

The chain employs TRBV6-5 and TRBJ1-2, with D possibly TRBD1 on 6 matching bases. The CDR3 runs to 14 residues. Germline V gene sequence: CDR1 MNHEY, CDR2 SVGAGI. V lost 6 bases and J 2 bases, leaving 13 bases between the germline ends. This chain's CDR3 is CASRGRGQNYGYTF. For the CDR3, the DNA is TGTGCCAGCAGAGGCCGCGGACAGAACTATGGCTACACCTTC.

The chain employs TRBV28 and TRBJ2-1; 12 positions agree with TRBD1. Germline lookup yields CDR1 MDHEN and CDR2 SYDVKM. V dropped 1 base and J dropped 4; count of bases not matched to a gene: 5. The length of the CDR3 is 17 residues. The DNA of the CDR3 is TGTGCCAGCAGTTTATCGGGGGACAGGGGGCAGTACAATGAGCAGTTCTTC. It specifies CASSLSGDRGQYNEQFF.

The chain has TRBV5-1 and TRBJ2-2; TRBD1 is a possible D gene (5 bases). The CDR3 totals 15 residues. Trimming shortened V by 5 bases and J by 4 bases, and 15 bases separated the two germline ends. In germline, CDR1 is SGHRS, CDR2 YFSETQ. The CDR3 bases are TGCGCCAGCAGGCCCACAGGACCCTCCACCGGGGAGCTGTTTTTT. This translates into CASRPTGPSTGELFF.

The chain links TRBV10-3 to TRBJ2-1, with D tentatively TRBD2 (6 bases). The CDR3 is 15 residues long. Germline V gene data show CDR1 as ENHRY and CDR2 as SYGVKD. The ends were cut back, 0 bases at V and 8 bases at J, with 14 bases in the middle. Here the CDR3 reads CAISESEARGDEQFF. The CDR3 DNA sequence: TGTGCCATCAGTGAGTCTGAGGCGCGGGGCGATGAGCAGTTCTTC.

This clone has only a few counts. The chain employs TRBV6-5 and TRBJ2-2; 7 nucleotides agree with TRBD1. Trimming took 6 bases from V and 3 from J; bases not matched to a gene: 7. Germline CDR1 MNHEY, CDR2 SVGAGI. The CDR3 covers 15 residues. DNA for the CDR3: TGTGCCAGCAGCCTTCGGACAGGCTACACCGGGGAGCTGTTTTTT. It is translated as CASSLRTGYTGELFF.

The chain couples TRBV27 to TRBJ1-1; 8 positions agree with TRBD1. The junction had 6 bases not matched to a gene; V was cut back by 1 base and J by 8 bases. This CDR3 spans 14 amino acids. CDR1 and CDR2 from the germline V gene are MNHEY and SMNVEV (reference sequence). In DNA, the CDR3 is TGTGCCAGCAGTTTATGGGCAGGGGGCGGCGAAGCTTTCTTT. Amino acids: CASSLWAGGGEAFF.

This rearrangement joins TRBV25-1 to TRBJ1-6, with 8 bases lining up with TRBD1. The CDR3 runs to 16 residues. Losses at the gene ends were 6 bases for V and 8 bases for J; bases not matched to a gene: 12. The germline V gene has CDR1 MGHDK and CDR2 SYGVNS. The CDR3 here is CASRSTPDRVDSPLHF. The DNA for the CDR3 is TGTGCCAGCAGATCTACTCCGGACAGGGTTGATTCACCCCTCCACTTT. Full variable domain (outside the CDR3, taken from reference TRBV25-1 and TRBJ1-6): EADIYQTPRYLVIGTGKKITLECSQTMGHDKMYWYQQDPGMELHLIHYSYGVNSTEKGDLSSESTVSRIRTEHFPLTLESARPSHTSQYLCASRSTPDRVDSPLHFGNGTRLTVT.

This clone was detected only a few times. This CDR3 is CARSWGTAEAFF. Here the CDR3 DNA reads TGTGCCAGAAGCTGGGGGACAGCTGAAGCTTTCTTT. This chain links TRBV5-3 with TRBJ1-1, with 7 bases that match TRBD1. TRBV5-3 is sorted into the ORF group, with uncertain function. This CDR3 comprises 12 residues. Trimming removed 3 bases from V and 6 bases from J; junction bases left unmatched: 2.

The chain links TRBV15 to TRBJ2-1; a weak D match, TRBD2 (6 bases). Per the germline V gene, CDR1 is LNHNV and CDR2 is YYDKDF (reference sequence). V lost 6 bases and J 8 bases, leaving 20 bases between the germline ends. CDR3 size: 15 residues. CDR3 sequence: CATRDLPSVGHEQFF. CDR3 in DNA: TGTGCCACCAGGGATCTCCCTAGCGTAGGCCATGAGCAGTTCTTC.

The rearrangement uses TRBV6-5 and TRBJ1-5; D perhaps matches TRBD1 (5 bases). With 7 bases removed from V and 7 bases from J, the gap between germline ends came to 17 bases. CDR1 and CDR2 (germline): MNHEY, SVGAGI. This CDR3 region has 14 residues. The CDR3 spells CASMPFQGGQPQHF. In DNA, the CDR3 is TGTGCCAGCATGCCTTTTCAGGGAGGCCAGCCCCAGCATTTT.

This chain links TRBV4-3 with TRBJ2-7; tentative D call: TRBD1 (6 bases). Looked up from germline, CDR1 is LGHNA and CDR2 is YSLEER. This CDR3 contains 15 residues. V lost 1 base, J lost 4 bases, and 14 bases lay in between. CDR3 region: CASSQGVRGVYEQYF. The CDR3 DNA reads as TGCGCCAGCAGCCAAGGGGTCAGGGGAGTTTACGAGCAGTACTTC.

The chain combines TRBV20-1 with TRBJ2-2; TRBD2 matches at 10 bases. The CDR3 covers 15 residues. The V gene end was trimmed by 3 bases and the J gene end by 6 bases; junction bases not matched to a gene: 7. Per the germline V gene, CDR1 is DFQATT and CDR2 is SNEGSKA (reference sequence). The CDR3 is CSASRPAGGPGELFF. In nucleotides, the CDR3 is TGCAGTGCTAGTCGGCCAGCGGGAGGGCCCGGGGAGCTGTTTTTT.